This section outlines one T cell receptor beta chain sequence together with its context. Its target is unknown. TCRdb's table, derived via immunoSEQ multiplex PCR, lists solely in-frame clones and lacks some. This table holds tens of thousands of clones, about 80% found once. Germline lookup yields CDR1 SEHNR and CDR2 FQNEAQ (reference sequence). This CDR3 region has 14 residues. V lost 5 bases, J lost 3 bases, and 13 bases lay in between. Time point described: week 5, during vaccination. Every single dose of the vaccine, 300 ug of mutant IDH1 20-mer peptide, came with topical imiquimod. The sample comes from a study of a mutant IDH1 vaccine in newly diagnosed glioma.

The specimen comprised PBMCs, sampled from a glioma patient whose treatment included an IDH1 peptide vaccine. This sequence originates from a man aged 35 to 55 with glioma. J is TRBJ2-5 and V is TRBV7-9; TRBD2 might be the D (5 bases). The CDR3 bases are TGTGCCAGCAGCCTTACTAGAGCTAAAGAGACCCAGTACTTC. Protein product: CASSLTRAKETQYF.